These 22 T cell receptor beta chains share one sample of origin, sequenced in a study of blood T cell repertoires in COVID-19. Using immunoSEQ multiplex PCR, the repertoire was profiled, and TCRdb retains in-frame clones only, with some absent. This sample has 250,000 to 350,000 clones, with roughly 87% found just once. Input material: peripheral blood. These receptors all come from a woman between 45 and 65 years old who had recovered from COVID-19.

The V and J genes are TRBV6-2 or TRBV6-3 and TRBJ2-1; 7 bases fit TRBD2. Germline values: CDR1 MNHEY, CDR2 SVGEGT. CDR3 length equals 16 residues. Trimming cost V 4 bases and J 3 bases; bases outside gene matches: 9. CDR3 nucleotide sequence: TGTGCCAGCAGTTTCCAGCGGACTAGGCGCTACAATGAGCAGTTCTTC. Its translation: CASSFQRTRRYNEQFF.

The chain has TRBV19 and TRBJ1-4; D call uncertain. CDR3 length: 12 amino acids. Per the germline V gene, CDR1 is LNHDA and CDR2 is SQIVND (reference sequence). Trimming removed 6 bases from V and 8 bases from J, with 10 bases in between. The CDR3 coding sequence is TGTGCCAGTAGGGATCGGAGGGAAAAACTGTTTTTT. It specifies CASRDRREKLFF.

The rearrangement uses TRBV9 and TRBJ1-1, with D possibly matching TRBD1 (5 bases). The CDR3 is 16 amino acids. V was clipped by 4 bases and J by 1 base, with 17 bases between them. From germline, CDR1 is SGDLS and CDR2 YYNGEE. Written as DNA, the CDR3 is TGTGCCAGCAGCCACCCTACTGGGGGGGGGAACACTGAAGCTTTCTTT. Translating gives CASSHPTGGGNTEAFF.

CDR3 DNA sequence: TGTGCCAGCAGATCACCTCGGACAGGGGAGTATGGCTACACCTTC. Protein product: CASRSPRTGEYGYTF. V usage is TRBV11-2 and J usage is TRBJ1-2, with 9 bases matching TRBD1. After removal of 6 bases from V and 5 bases from J, the junction contained 10 bases not matched to a gene. The length of the CDR3 is 15 residues. CDR1 SGHAT and CDR2 FQNNGV come from the germline V gene.

V usage is TRBV12-2 and J usage is TRBJ2-7; TRBD2, the D gene given by the table, was not confirmed from the DNA. TRBV12-2 is annotated as a pseudogene. This CDR3 spans 16 amino acids. CDR3 DNA: TGTGCAAGTCGCTTAGCCTACCTAGCGTGGCACTACGAGCAGTACTTC. Its translation is CASRLAYLAWHYEQYF.

This clone has a count of ten or more. The CDR3 DNA sequence: TGTGCCAGTAGTAGAGGTGGAGGGGTCAACTATGGCTACACCTTC. Its translation: CASSRGGGVNYGYTF. This sequence joins TRBV19 and TRBJ1-2, with D tentatively TRBD1 (5 bases). The CDR3 has 15 amino acids. V was clipped by 4 bases and J by 2 bases, with 14 bases between them. Germline assignment: CDR1 LNHDA and CDR2 SQIVND (reference sequence).

The V gene is TRBV10-2, the J gene TRBJ2-2, with TRBD2 identical over 12 bases. Germline loops: CDR1 WSHSY, CDR2 SAAADI. The CDR3 runs 14 residues. This CDR3 reads CSSGGAVSSGELFF. DNA for the CDR3: TGCTCTAGCGGGGGGGCGGTTAGTTCCGGGGAGCTGTTTTTT.

The CDR3 protein is CASSPGTLGEQFF. The DNA of the CDR3 is TGTGCCAGCAGCCCGGGGACTTTAGGAGAGCAGTTCTTC. The chain couples TRBV9 to TRBJ2-1; a weak D match, TRBD2 (6 bases). The CDR3 spans 13 residues. V lost 4 bases and J lost 10, with 15 bases in between. Per germline, CDR1 SGDLS and CDR2 YYNGEE.

The chain combines TRBV7-3 with TRBJ2-2; 10 nucleotides align to TRBD2. Per germline, CDR1 SGHTA and CDR2 FQGTGA. The CDR3 covers 17 residues. Trimming cost V 4 bases and J 2 bases; bases outside gene matches: 7. The CDR3 here is CASSSAASGRNTGELFF. Written as DNA, the CDR3 is TGTGCCAGCAGCTCGGCAGCTAGCGGGAGAAACACCGGGGAGCTGTTTTTT.

CDR3 DNA: TGTGCCAGCAGCTATCAGGACTCCCCTGAAGCTTTCTTT. It yields the protein CASSYQDSPEAFF. The rearrangement joins TRBV7-9 to TRBJ1-1; D remains unclear. V lost 4 bases and J lost 6, with 12 bases in between. The CDR3 totals 13 residues. The germline V gene has CDR1 SEHNR and CDR2 FQNEAQ (reference sequence).

This clone appeared a few times. The J gene is TRBJ2-5, the V gene TRBV6-5, with D uncertain. From germline, CDR1 is MNHEY and CDR2 SVGAGI. The CDR3 is made up of 12 amino acids. Trimming removed 10 bases at V and 5 bases at J, with 14 bases between. The CDR3 region has the DNA TGTGCCACCTCTAGGCAATCGGAGACCCAGTACTTC. Amino acids: CATSRQSETQYF.

This rearrangement joins TRBV7-2 to TRBJ1-2, with 8 bases matching TRBD1. CDR3 size: 17 residues. Germline V gene data show CDR1 as SGHTA and CDR2 as FQGNSA. Trimming cost V 6 bases and J 5 bases; bases outside gene matches: 17. The CDR3 nucleotides read TGTGCCAGCAGTCGTCCGGACAGGGCGAGTAAGTTTTATGGCTACACCTTC. Protein: CASSRPDRASKFYGYTF.

The rearrangement links TRBV30 to TRBJ1-4, with D possibly TRBD1 on 5 matching bases. This CDR3 has 15 amino acids. Germline loops: CDR1 GTSNPN, CDR2 SVGIG (reference sequence). Trimming left V 1 base short and J 7 bases short, with 16 bases between. The CDR3 DNA reads as TGTGCCTGGAGTGGAATGACAGACTGGGGTGAAAAACTGTTTTTT. This encodes CAWSGMTDWGEKLFF.

The table lists this clone with a count of one. Relative to the germline gene, one junction end is altered; a read error may explain this. V and J are TRBV15 and TRBJ2-3; D might be TRBD1 (6 bases). CDR3 length: 14 amino acids. Germline V gives CDR1 LNHNV, CDR2 YYDKDF (reference sequence). As DNA, the CDR3 is TGTGCCACCAGCAGAGATATTCGCAGGACAGAAGGGATTTTT. The encoded protein is CATSRDIRRTEGIF.

V gene TRBV5-8 combines with J gene TRBJ2-4; D not certain. CDR3 length: 15 amino acids. In germline, CDR1 is SGHTS, CDR2 YDEGEE. Deletions cut 2 bases from V and 0 bases from J, with 9 bases between. CDR3 DNA: TGTGCCAGCAGCTTCCTACTTCTAGCCAAAAACATTCAGTACTTC. This sequence encodes CASSFLLLAKNIQYF. The entire variable domain, with the rest obtained from reference TRBV5-8 and TRBJ2-4, is as follows: EAGVTQSPTHLIKTRGQQATLRCSPISGHTSVYWYQQALGLGLQFLLWYDEGEERNRGNFPPRFSGRQFPNYSSELNVNALELEDSALYLCASSFLLLAKNIQYFGAGTRLSVL.

The chain joins TRBV11-2 to TRBJ2-1; D is possibly TRBD2 (6 bases). This CDR3 comprises 14 residues. Between the trimmed V and J ends, which lost 5 bases and 15 bases, there was a span of 23 bases. Germline lookup yields CDR1 SGHAT and CDR2 FQNNGV. This CDR3 reads CASSQLRGGRIGFF. The CDR3 coding sequence is TGTGCCAGCAGCCAATTGCGGGGCGGAAGAATCGGGTTCTTC.

J is TRBJ1-2 and V is TRBV19; D ambiguous. Germline V gene sequence: CDR1 LNHDA, CDR2 SQIVND (reference sequence). The CDR3 contains 19 residues. V shed 3 bases and J shed 5 bases, with 28 bases lying between them. This chain's CDR3 is CASSIRQERYAPTPYGYTF. The CDR3 DNA sequence: TGTGCCAGTAGTATTCGCCAGGAACGATATGCCCCTACGCCATATGGCTACACCTTC.

The chain is built from TRBV9 and TRBJ2-5, with D possibly matching TRBD2 (6 bases). Germline loops: CDR1 SGDLS, CDR2 YYNGEE. The V and J ends lost 4 bases and 5 bases respectively, with 15 bases between them. CDR3 length: 14 residues. The CDR3 is CASSLGGRGETQYF. DNA of the CDR3: TGTGCCAGCAGCCTGGGGGGACGAGGGGAGACCCAGTACTTC.

The rearrangement links TRBV7-8 to TRBJ1-1; D gene ambiguous. The V gene's germline CDR1 is SGHVS and CDR2 FQNEAQ. CDR3 length equals 15 residues. V lost 4 bases to trimming and J lost 1 base, with 13 bases between them. The CDR3 here is CASSSLPGENTEAFF. DNA for the CDR3: TGTGCCAGCAGCTCGCTGCCGGGTGAGAACACTGAAGCTTTCTTT.

The genes are TRBV6-5 and TRBJ1-3, with TRBD1 identical over 8 bases. The CDR3 loop spans 14 amino acids. The germline gives CDR1 MNHEY, CDR2 SVGAGI. With V trimmed by 6 bases and J by 0 bases, 1 base remained unmatched. CDR3 residues: CASSTGGSGNTIYF. The CDR3 nucleotides read TGTGCCAGCAGCACAGGGGGCTCTGGAAACACCATATATTTT.

The V call is TRBV9, the J call TRBJ1-4; D perhaps matches TRBD1 (6 bases). The CDR3 has 16 amino acids. Germline V gene data show CDR1 as SGDLS and CDR2 as YYNGEE. Trimming took off 0 bases at V and 6 bases at J, with 15 bases between the two ends. In nucleotides, the CDR3 is TGTGCCAGCAGCGTAGGAAGGGGGACATATTATGAAAAACTGTTTTTT. Residues: CASSVGRGTYYEKLFF.

The genes are TRBV6-2 or TRBV6-3 and TRBJ2-3; D might be TRBD1 (5 bases). Germline V gene data show CDR1 as MNHEY and CDR2 as SVGEGT. Trimming stripped 2 bases from V and 3 bases from J, with 12 bases between. This CDR3 is 15 amino acids long. The CDR3 region has the DNA TGTGCCAGCAGTTACAATCCATCAGGGACAGATACGCAGTATTTT. It yields the protein CASSYNPSGTDTQYF.